These 20 T cell receptor beta chains were all obtained from the same sample, sequenced in a study of blood T cell repertoires in COVID-19 (TCRdb year 2020). Library creation used the immunoSEQ multiplex PCR assay. TCRdb re-hosts the immuneACCESS table, in-frame sequences only. Its copies lack some clones; in the studies checked, an unresolved V gene accounts for under half of them, and the cause for the rest is not known. Within this sample are roughly 200,000 clones, with 80% to 90% of them counted one time only. The ten largest clones add up to under 2.5% of the sample. Sequencing input: PBMCs or T cells enriched from blood (not recorded which). These receptors originate from a woman aged 35 to 49 with acute COVID-19.

The chain carries TRBV10-2 and TRBJ2-6; 12 nucleotides match TRBD2. CDR3 length equals 15 residues. Germline V gene sequence: CDR1 WSHSY, CDR2 SAAADI. The junction had 0 bases not matched to a gene; V was cut back by 8 bases and J by 1 base. In nucleotides, the CDR3 is TGCGCCAGCGGACTAGCGGGGTCTGGGGCCAACGTCCTGACTTTC. Its protein product is CASGLAGSGANVLTF.

The chain recombines TRBV9 with TRBJ2-5, with 8 bases lining up with TRBD1. Per germline, CDR1 SGDLS and CDR2 YYNGEE. V lost 3 bases to trimming and J lost 1 base; unmatched junction nucleotides: 8. CDR3 length: 16 amino acids. CDR3 amino acids: CASSDTGGRFQETQYF. The CDR3, as DNA: TGTGCCAGCAGCGATACAGGGGGGAGGTTCCAAGAGACCCAGTACTTC.

The table lists this clone with a few counts. This rearrangement joins TRBV11-2 to TRBJ2-1; unclear D gene. The CDR3 length is 17 residues. V was clipped by 4 bases and J by 0 bases, with 16 bases between them. In germline, CDR1 is SGHAT, CDR2 FQNNGV. The CDR3 loop reads CASSSYHGLDSYNEQFF. As DNA, the CDR3 is TGTGCCAGCAGCTCCTACCATGGGCTCGACTCCTACAATGAGCAGTTCTTC.

The chain joins TRBV29-1 to TRBJ2-3, with 12 bases aligning to TRBD2. V lost 0 bases to trimming and J lost 5 bases; unmatched junction nucleotides: 3. The germline V gene encodes CDR1 SQVTM and CDR2 ANQGSEA. CDR3 length equals 15 residues. The CDR3 DNA reads TGCAGCGTTGAAGAGGCTAGCGGGAGGGTAGATACGCAGTATTTT. Its translation is CSVEEASGRVDTQYF.

This rearrangement joins TRBV21-1 to TRBJ2-3; the table gives TRBD2 as D, unverified against the DNA. TRBV21-1 is tagged as a pseudogene. The CDR3 runs 18 residues. The CDR3 reads CASSKVTSGGTLTDTQYF. DNA for the CDR3: TGTGCCAGCAGCAAAGTGACTAGCGGGGGGACCCTCACAGATACGCAGTATTTT.

In this sample, this clone turned up once. The rearrangement joins TRBV18 to TRBJ2-1, with D uncertain. This CDR3 has 16 amino acids. V gave up 2 bases and J gave up 0 bases, with 11 bases separating them. Germline CDR1 KGHSH, CDR2 LQKENI. CDR3 sequence reads: CASSPSARSSYNEQFF. CDR3 coding DNA: TGTGCCAGCTCACCAAGCGCACGGAGCTCCTACAATGAGCAGTTCTTC.

The V call is TRBV12-5, the J call TRBJ1-2, with no clear D. The CDR3 is made up of 15 amino acids. Germline V gene sequence: CDR1 LGHNT, CDR2 FRNRAP. Between the trimmed V and J ends, which lost 1 base and 0 bases, there was a span of 9 bases. The CDR3 region is CASGLDTRSNYGYTF. The CDR3 nucleotides are TGTGCTAGTGGTTTGGATACCCGGTCTAACTATGGCTACACCTTC.

The rearrangement joins TRBV6-5 to TRBJ1-3, with 8 bases aligning to TRBD1. The J segment lost 0 bases and the V segment lost 6 bases, leaving 4 bases of the junction unmatched. This CDR3 is 15 amino acids long. CDR1 MNHEY and CDR2 SVGAGI come from the germline V gene. The CDR3 region is CASREGTGSGNTIYF. Here the CDR3 DNA reads TGTGCCAGCAGAGAGGGGACAGGCTCTGGAAACACCATATATTTT.

This rearrangement joins TRBV13 to TRBJ1-1; perhaps TRBD1 as D (6 bases). V shed 2 bases and J shed 10 bases, with 11 bases lying between them. CDR3 length: 12 residues. Germline V gives CDR1 PRHDT, CDR2 FYEKMQ (reference sequence). The CDR3 spells CASSLKGGTAFF. In DNA, the CDR3 is TGTGCCAGCAGCTTAAAAGGGGGTACAGCTTTCTTT. Together with reference TRBV13 and TRBJ1-1, the CDR3 gives the full variable domain: AAGVIQSPRHLIKEKRETATLKCYPIPRHDTVYWYQQGPGQDPQFLISFYEKMQSDKGSIPDRFSAQQFSDYHSELNMSSLELGDSALYFCASSLKGGTAFFGQGTRLTVV.

The CDR3, as DNA: TGTGCCAGTAACTCAGGGGTAAAAGCCTACGAGCAGTACTTC. Translating gives CASNSGVKAYEQYF. The chain uses TRBV19 and TRBJ2-7, with a weak D call TRBD1 (6 bases). The germline V gene has CDR1 LNHDA and CDR2 SQIVND (reference sequence). V shed 7 bases and J shed 2 bases, with 15 bases lying between them. The CDR3 sequence is 14 residues long.

The J gene is TRBJ1-6, the V gene TRBV3-1 (or the pseudogene TRBV3-2), with D uncertain. Trimming removed 5 bases at V and 1 base at J, with 9 bases between. This CDR3 spans 15 amino acids. Germline CDR1 is LGHDT and CDR2 is YNNKEL (reference sequence). This CDR3 reads CASSDLRSYNSPLHF. CDR3 nucleotides: TGTGCCAGCAGCGACCTCAGGTCCTATAATTCACCCCTCCACTTT.

This chain connects TRBV10-2 to TRBJ1-5; TRBD1 matches at 7 bases. Germline-derived CDR1 and CDR2 are WSHSY and SAAADI. CDR3 length equals 14 residues. With V trimmed by 5 bases and J by 5 bases, 6 bases remained unmatched. The CDR3, as DNA: TGCGCCAGCAGTTCCGGACAGGAGGATCAGCCCCAGCATTTT. Protein sequence: CASSSGQEDQPQHF.

This chain uses TRBV27 with TRBJ2-1; 9 bases line up with TRBD2. Germline V lookup: CDR1 MNHEY, CDR2 SMNVEV (reference sequence). The ends lost 6 bases at V and 4 bases at J; junction bases unmatched: 4. This CDR3 is 14 amino acids long. This CDR3 is CASRTSGPYNEQFF. DNA of the CDR3: TGTGCCAGCAGGACTAGCGGACCTTACAATGAGCAGTTCTTC.

V gene TRBV5-6 combines with J gene TRBJ2-7, with 8 bases that match TRBD1. The CDR3 consists of 16 residues. With 0 bases clipped from V and 0 bases from J, the junction kept 5 bases outside the gene matches. Germline V gives CDR1 SGHDT, CDR2 YYEEEE. CDR3: CASSLGDRSSSYEQYF. The CDR3, as DNA: TGTGCCAGCAGCTTGGGGGACAGGTCGAGCTCCTACGAGCAGTACTTC.

This chain connects TRBV3-1 (or the pseudogene TRBV3-2) to TRBJ2-3, with TRBD2 matching 7 bases. This CDR3 has 13 amino acids. Trimming took 7 bases from V and 0 from J; bases not matched to a gene: 1. Germline CDR1 reads LGHDT; CDR2 reads YNNKEL (reference sequence). Here the CDR3 DNA reads TGTGCCAGCACTAGCGGAAGCACAGATACGCAGTATTTT. It encodes CASTSGSTDTQYF.

The J gene is TRBJ2-4, the V gene TRBV27, with TRBD1 as a possible D gene (8 bases). V lost 5 bases and J 1 base, leaving 21 bases between the germline ends. Germline CDR1 is MNHEY and CDR2 is SMNVEV (reference sequence). This CDR3 contains 18 residues. The CDR3: CASSLTGGGMPAKNIQYF. The CDR3, as DNA: TGTGCCAGCAGTCTAACAGGGGGAGGGATGCCGGCCAAAAACATTCAGTACTTC.

The chain couples TRBV7-3 to TRBJ2-5; D not resolved. V gave up 5 bases and J gave up 2 bases, with 9 bases separating them. Germline V gene lookup returns CDR1 SGHTA and CDR2 FQGTGA. The CDR3 is made up of 13 amino acids. In DNA form, the CDR3 reads TGTGCCAGCAGCCTGGAGACTCAAGAGACCCAGTACTTC. Encoded protein: CASSLETQETQYF.

The CDR3 nucleotides read TGTGCCAGCAGCCAGGTTAGTGGCGAGCAGTACTTC. This translates into CASSQVSGEQYF. The chain carries TRBV4-2 and TRBJ2-7; D is ambiguous. The V end was cut by 3 bases, the J end by 6 bases, with 9 bases between. This CDR3 is built from 12 residues. Germline CDR1 and CDR2: LGHNA and YNFKEQ.

This clone is a singleton in its sample. This chain links TRBV5-1 with TRBJ2-3; 15 nucleotides agree with TRBD2. The CDR3 is 20 amino acids. The germline gives CDR1 SGHRS, CDR2 YFSETQ. J gave up 0 bases and V 5 bases, and 13 bases lay outside the gene matches. Here the CDR3 reads CASSRAGTSGGTASTDTQYF. The CDR3 bases are TGCGCCAGCAGTCGGGCCGGGACTAGCGGGGGGACCGCGAGCACAGATACGCAGTATTTT.

This clone showed up just once. The V and J genes are TRBV5-4 and TRBJ2-5; no definite D call. The CDR3 totals 15 residues. V lost 3 bases, J lost 2 bases, and 14 bases lay in between. Germline V lookup: CDR1 SGHNT, CDR2 YYREEE (reference sequence). CDR3 sequence reads: CASSSYEWAQETQYF. The CDR3 coding sequence is TGTGCCAGCAGCTCTTATGAGTGGGCTCAAGAGACCCAGTACTTC.